What follows describes a single TCR beta chain. The junction and the germline gene differ at one end; a read error may be behind it. The template used for profiling TCR beta VDJ and CDR3 was genomic DNA. One entry per CDR3 protein results from TCRdb running MiXCR on the reads. The table has over 100,000 distinct CDR3 sequences, less than 45% seen once. These data come from a study of CD8+CD57+ T cells in acquired aplastic anemia. This CDR3 comprises 14 residues. Germline CDR1 and CDR2: LNHDA and SQIVND (reference sequence). The sequenced sample was sorted CD4+, CD8+, or CD8+CD57+ T cells (not recorded which) from PBMCs. The rearrangement uses TRBV19 and TRBJ1-5; a possible D gene is TRBD1 (6 bases). This receptor was taken from a human donor in good health, serving as a control. The CDR3, as DNA: TGTGCCAGTAGTATACCCAGGGGCAAGCAGCCCCAGCATTTT. This encodes CASSIPRGKQPQHF.